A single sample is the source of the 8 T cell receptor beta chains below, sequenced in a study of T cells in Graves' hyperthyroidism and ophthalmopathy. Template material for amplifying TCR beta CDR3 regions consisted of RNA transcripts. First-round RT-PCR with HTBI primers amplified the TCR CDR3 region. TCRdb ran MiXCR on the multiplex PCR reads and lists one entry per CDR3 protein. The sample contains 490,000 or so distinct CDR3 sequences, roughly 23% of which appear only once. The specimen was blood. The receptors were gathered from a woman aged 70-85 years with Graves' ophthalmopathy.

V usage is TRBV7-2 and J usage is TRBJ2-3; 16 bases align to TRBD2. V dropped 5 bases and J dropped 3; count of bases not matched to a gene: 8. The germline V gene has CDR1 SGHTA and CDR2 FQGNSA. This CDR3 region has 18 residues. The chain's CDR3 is CASSQGLAGGLRTDTQYF. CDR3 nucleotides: TGTGCCAGCAGCCAGGGACTAGCGGGAGGGTTAAGAACAGATACGCAGTATTTT.

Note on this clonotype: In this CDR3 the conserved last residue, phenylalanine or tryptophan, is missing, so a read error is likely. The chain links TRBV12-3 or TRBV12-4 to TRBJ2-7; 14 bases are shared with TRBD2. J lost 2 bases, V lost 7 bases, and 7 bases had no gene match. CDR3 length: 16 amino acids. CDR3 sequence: CASTPGTSGSPYEQYS. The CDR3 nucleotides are TGTGCCAGCACTCCCGGGACTAGCGGGAGCCCCTACGAGCAGTACTCC.

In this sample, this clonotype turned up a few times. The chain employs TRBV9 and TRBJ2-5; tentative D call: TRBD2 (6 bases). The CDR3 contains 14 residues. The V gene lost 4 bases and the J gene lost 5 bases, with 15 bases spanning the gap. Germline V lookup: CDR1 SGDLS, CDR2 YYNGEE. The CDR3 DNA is TGTGCCAGCAGCACCCAAGCGGGCCCCGAGACCCAGTACTTC. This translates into CASSTQAGPETQYF.

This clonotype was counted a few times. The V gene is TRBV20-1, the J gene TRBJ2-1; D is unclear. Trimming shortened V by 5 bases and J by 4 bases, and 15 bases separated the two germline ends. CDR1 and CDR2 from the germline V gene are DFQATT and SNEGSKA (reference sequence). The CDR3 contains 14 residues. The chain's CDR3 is CSASPSALYNEQFF. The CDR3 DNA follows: TGCAGTGCTTCTCCCTCAGCCTTATACAATGAGCAGTTCTTC.

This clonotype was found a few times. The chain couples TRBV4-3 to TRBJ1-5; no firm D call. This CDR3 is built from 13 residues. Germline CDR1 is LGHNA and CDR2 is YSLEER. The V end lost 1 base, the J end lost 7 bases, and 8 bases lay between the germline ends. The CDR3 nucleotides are TGCGCCAGCAGCCAAGGAAGGAGGCAGCCCCAGCATTTT. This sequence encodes CASSQGRRQPQHF.

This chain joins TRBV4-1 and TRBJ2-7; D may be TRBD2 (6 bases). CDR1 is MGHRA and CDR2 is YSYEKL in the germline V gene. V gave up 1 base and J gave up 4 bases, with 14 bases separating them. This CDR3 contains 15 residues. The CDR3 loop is CASSQALREGYEQYF. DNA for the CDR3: TGCGCCAGCAGCCAAGCACTGCGGGAAGGTTACGAGCAGTACTTC.

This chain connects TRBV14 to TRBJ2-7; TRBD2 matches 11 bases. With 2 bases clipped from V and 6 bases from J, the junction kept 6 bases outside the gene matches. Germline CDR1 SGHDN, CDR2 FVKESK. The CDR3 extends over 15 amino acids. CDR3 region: CASSQLAGGFSEQYF. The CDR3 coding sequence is TGTGCCAGCAGCCAACTAGCGGGAGGATTCTCCGAGCAGTACTTC.

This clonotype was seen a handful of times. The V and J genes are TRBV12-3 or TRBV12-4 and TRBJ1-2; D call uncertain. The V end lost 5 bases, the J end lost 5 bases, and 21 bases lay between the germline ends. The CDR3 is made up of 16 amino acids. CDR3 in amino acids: CASSPSPRTGSYGYTF. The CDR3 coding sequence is TGTGCCAGCAGTCCAAGTCCCAGGACCGGGTCTTATGGCTACACCTTC.